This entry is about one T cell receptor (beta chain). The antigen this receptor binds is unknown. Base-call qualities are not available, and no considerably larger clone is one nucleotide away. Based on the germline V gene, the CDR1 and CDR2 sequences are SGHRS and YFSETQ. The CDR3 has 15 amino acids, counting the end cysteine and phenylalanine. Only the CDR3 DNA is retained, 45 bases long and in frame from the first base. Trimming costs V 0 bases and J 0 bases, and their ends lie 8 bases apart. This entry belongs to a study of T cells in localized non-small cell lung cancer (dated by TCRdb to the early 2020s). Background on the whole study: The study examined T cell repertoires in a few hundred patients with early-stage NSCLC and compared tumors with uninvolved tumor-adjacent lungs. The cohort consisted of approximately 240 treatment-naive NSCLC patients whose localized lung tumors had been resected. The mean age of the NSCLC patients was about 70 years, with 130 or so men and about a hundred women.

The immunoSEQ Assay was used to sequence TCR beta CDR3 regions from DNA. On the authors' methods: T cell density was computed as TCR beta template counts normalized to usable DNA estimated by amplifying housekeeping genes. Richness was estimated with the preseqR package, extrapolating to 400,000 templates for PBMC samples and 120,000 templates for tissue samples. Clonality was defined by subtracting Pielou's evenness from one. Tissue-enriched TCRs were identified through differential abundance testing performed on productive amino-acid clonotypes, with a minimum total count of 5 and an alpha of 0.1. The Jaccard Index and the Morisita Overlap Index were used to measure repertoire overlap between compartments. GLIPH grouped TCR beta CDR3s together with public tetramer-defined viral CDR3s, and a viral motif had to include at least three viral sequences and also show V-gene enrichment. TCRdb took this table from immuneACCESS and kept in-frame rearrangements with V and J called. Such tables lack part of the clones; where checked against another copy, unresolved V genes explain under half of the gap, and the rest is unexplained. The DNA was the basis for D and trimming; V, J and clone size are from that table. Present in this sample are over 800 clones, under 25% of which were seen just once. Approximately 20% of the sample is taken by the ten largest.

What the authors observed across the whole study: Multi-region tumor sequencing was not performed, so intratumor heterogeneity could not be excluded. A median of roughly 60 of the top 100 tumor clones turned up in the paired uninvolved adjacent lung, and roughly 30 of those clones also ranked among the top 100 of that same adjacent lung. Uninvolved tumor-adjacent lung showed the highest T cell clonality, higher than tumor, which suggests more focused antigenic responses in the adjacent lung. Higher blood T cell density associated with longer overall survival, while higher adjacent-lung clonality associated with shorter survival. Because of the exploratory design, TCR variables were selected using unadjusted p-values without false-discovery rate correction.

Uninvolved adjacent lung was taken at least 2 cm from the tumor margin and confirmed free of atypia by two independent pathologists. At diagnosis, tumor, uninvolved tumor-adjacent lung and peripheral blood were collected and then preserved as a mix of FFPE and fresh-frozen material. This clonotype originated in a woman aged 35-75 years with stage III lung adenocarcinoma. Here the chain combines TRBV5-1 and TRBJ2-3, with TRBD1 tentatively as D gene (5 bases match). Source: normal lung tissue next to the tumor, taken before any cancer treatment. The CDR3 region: CASSLGGQSTDTQYF. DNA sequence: TGCGCCAGCAGCTTGGGAGGACAAAGCACAGATACGCAGTATTTT.